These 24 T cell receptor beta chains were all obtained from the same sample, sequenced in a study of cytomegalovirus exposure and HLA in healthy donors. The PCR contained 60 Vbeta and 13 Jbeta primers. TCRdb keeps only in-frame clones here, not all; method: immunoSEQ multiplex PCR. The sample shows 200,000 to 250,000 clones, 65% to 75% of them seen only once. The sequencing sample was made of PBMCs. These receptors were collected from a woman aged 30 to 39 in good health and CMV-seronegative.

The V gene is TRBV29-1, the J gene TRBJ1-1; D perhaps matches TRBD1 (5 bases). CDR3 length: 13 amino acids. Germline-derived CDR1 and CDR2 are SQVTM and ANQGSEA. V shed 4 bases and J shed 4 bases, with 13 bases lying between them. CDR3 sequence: CSVVWGVGTEAFF. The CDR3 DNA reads TGCAGCGTTGTCTGGGGGGTTGGCACTGAAGCTTTCTTT.

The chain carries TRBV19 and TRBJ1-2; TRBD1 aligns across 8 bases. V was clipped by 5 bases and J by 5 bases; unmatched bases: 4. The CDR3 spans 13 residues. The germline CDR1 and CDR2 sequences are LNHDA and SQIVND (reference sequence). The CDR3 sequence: CASSQRQGYGYTF. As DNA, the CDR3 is TGTGCCAGTAGTCAAAGACAGGGGTATGGCTACACCTTC. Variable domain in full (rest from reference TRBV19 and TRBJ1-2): DGGITQSPKYLFRKEGQNVTLSCEQNLNHDAMYWYRQDPGQGLRLIYYSQIVNDFQKGDIAEGYSVSREKKESFPLTVTSAQKNPTAFYLCASSQRQGYGYTFGSGTRLTVV.

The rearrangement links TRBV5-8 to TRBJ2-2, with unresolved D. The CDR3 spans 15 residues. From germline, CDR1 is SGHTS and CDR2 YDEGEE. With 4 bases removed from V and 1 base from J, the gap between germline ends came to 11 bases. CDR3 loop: CASSPSFLNTGELFF. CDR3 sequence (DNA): TGTGCCAGCAGCCCGTCCTTCCTGAACACCGGGGAGCTGTTTTTT.

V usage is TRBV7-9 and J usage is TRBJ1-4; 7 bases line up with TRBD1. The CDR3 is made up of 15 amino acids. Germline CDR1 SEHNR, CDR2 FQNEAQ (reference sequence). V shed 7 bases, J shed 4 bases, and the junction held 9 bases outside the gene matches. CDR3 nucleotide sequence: TGTGCCAGCACCAAAGCAGGGGGGAATAATGAAAAACTGTTTTTT. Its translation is CASTKAGGNNEKLFF.

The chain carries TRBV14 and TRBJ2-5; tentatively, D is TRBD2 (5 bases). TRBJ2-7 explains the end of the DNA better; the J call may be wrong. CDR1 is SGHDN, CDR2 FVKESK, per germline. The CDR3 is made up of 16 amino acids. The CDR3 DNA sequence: TGTGCCAGCAGCCAATGGTCCAGGACTGGCCCCTACGAGCAGTACTTC. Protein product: CASSQWSRTGPYEQYF.

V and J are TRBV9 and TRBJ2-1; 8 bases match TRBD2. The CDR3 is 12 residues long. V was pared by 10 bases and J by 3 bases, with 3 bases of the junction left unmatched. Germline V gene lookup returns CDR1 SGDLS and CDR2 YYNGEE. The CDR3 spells CASGGVYNEQFF. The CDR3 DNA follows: TGTGCCTCCGGGGGGGTCTACAATGAGCAGTTCTTC.

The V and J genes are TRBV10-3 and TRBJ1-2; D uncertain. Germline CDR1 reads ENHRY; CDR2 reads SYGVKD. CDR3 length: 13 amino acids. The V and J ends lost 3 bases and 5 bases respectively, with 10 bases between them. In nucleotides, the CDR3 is TGTGCCATCAGTGATTCGGAGTCTTATGGCTACACCTTC. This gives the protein CAISDSESYGYTF.

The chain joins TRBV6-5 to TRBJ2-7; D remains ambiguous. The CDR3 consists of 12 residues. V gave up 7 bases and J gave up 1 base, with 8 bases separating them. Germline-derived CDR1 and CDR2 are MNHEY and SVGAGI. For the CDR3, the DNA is TGTGCCAGCATGGCCTCTTCCTACGAGCAGTACTTC. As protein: CASMASSYEQYF.

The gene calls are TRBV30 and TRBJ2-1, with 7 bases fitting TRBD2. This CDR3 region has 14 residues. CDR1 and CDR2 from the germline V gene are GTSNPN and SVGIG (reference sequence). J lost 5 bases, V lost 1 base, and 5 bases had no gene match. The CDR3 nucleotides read TGTGCCTGGAGTGAACTAGCGTTCGACAATGAGCAGTTCTTC. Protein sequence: CAWSELAFDNEQFF.

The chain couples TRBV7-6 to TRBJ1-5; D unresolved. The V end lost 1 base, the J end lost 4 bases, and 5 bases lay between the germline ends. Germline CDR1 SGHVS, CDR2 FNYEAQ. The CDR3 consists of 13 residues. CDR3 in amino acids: CASSLDGNQPQHF. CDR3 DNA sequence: TGTGCCAGCAGCTTAGACGGGAATCAGCCCCAGCATTTT. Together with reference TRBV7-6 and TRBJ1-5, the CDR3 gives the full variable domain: GAGVSQSPRYKVTKRGQDVALRCDPISGHVSLYWYRQALGQGPEFLTYFNYEAQQDKSGLPNDRFSAERPEGSISTLTIQRTEQRDSAMYRCASSLDGNQPQHFGDGTRLSIL.

The CDR3 DNA is TGTGCCAGCTCCCGGGACAGGGCCCTTTATAGCAATCAGCCCCAGCATTTT. This sequence encodes CASSRDRALYSNQPQHF. V usage is TRBV18 and J usage is TRBJ1-5; 9 bases line up with TRBD1. The trim removed 6 bases at V and 0 bases at J, leaving 9 bases unmatched. The CDR3 is 17 amino acids. The V gene's germline CDR1 is KGHSH and CDR2 LQKENI.

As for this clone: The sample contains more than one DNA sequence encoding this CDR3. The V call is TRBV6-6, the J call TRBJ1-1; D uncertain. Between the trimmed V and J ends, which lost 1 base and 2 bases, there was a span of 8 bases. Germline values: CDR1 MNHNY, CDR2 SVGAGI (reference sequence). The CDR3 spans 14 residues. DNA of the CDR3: TGTGCCAGCAGTTACTTACAGACCAACACTGAAGCTTTCTTT. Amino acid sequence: CASSYLQTNTEAFF.

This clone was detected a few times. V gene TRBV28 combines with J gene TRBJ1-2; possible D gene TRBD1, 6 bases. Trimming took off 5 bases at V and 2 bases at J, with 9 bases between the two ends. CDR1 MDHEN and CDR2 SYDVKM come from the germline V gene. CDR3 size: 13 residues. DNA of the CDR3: TGTGCCAGCAGTCTGGGGACAAACTATGGCTACACCTTC. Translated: CASSLGTNYGYTF.

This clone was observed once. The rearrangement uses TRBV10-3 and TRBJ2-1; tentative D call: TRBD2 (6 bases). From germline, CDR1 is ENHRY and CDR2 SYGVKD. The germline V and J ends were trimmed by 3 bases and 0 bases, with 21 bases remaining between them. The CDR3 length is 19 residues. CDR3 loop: CAISESPGTGSSSYNEQFF. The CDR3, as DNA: TGTGCCATCAGTGAATCTCCCGGGACTGGATCGAGCTCCTACAATGAGCAGTTCTTC.

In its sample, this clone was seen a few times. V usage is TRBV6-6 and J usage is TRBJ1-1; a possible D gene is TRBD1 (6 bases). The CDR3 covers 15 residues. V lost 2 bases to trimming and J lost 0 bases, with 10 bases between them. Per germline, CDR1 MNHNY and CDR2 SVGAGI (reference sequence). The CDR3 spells CASSYQQGLNTEAFF. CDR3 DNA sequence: TGTGCCAGCAGTTACCAACAGGGTCTGAACACTGAAGCTTTCTTT.

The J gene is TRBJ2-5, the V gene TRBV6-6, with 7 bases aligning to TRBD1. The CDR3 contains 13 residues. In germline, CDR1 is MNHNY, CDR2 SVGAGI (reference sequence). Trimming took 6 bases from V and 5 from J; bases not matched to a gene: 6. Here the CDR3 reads CASSRQGVETQYF. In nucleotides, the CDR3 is TGTGCCAGCAGCCGACAGGGAGTCGAGACCCAGTACTTC.

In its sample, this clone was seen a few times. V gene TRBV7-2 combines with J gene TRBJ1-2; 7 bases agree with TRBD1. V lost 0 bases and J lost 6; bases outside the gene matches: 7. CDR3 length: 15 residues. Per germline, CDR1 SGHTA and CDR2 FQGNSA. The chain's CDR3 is CASSLARQGLDGYTF. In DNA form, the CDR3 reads TGTGCCAGCAGCTTAGCGCGACAGGGTCTAGATGGCTACACCTTC.

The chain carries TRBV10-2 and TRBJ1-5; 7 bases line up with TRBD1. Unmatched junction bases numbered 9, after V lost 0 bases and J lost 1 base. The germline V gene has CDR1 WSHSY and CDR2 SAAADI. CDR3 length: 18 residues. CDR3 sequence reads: CASSESRQGILSNQPQHF. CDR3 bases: TGCGCCAGCAGTGAGTCCCGACAGGGTATCTTAAGCAATCAGCCCCAGCATTTT.

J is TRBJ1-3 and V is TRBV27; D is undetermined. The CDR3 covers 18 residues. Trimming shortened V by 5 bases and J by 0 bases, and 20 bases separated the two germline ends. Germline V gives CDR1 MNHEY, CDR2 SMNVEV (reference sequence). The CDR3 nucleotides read TGTGCCAGCAGTATCACGCCGCCAGTTTCGATCTCTGGAAACACCATATATTTT. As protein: CASSITPPVSISGNTIYF.

The CDR3 region has the DNA TGTGCCAGCAGTGAAAGGAGCGGGGTCGGTTACGGTTACACTGAAGCTTTCTTT. It translates to CASSERSGVGYGYTEAFF. This chain joins TRBV6-1 and TRBJ1-1; unclear D gene. Germline CDR1 is MNHNS and CDR2 is SASEGT. CDR3 length: 18 residues. The germline V and J ends were trimmed by 2 bases and 3 bases, with 22 bases remaining between them.

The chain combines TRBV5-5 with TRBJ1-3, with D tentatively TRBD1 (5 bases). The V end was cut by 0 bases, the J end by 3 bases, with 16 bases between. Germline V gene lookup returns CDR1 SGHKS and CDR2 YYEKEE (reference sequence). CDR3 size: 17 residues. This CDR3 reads CASSLVVAGTDGNTIYF. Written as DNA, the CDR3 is TGTGCCAGCAGCTTGGTGGTAGCCGGGACTGATGGAAACACCATATATTTT.

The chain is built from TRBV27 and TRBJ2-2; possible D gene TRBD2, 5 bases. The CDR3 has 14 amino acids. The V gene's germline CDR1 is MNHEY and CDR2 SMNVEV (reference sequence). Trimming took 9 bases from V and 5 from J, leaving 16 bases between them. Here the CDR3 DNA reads TGTGCCAGTTCCCGGGTCCCGGGGACCGGGGAGCTGTTTTTT. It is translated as CASSRVPGTGELFF.

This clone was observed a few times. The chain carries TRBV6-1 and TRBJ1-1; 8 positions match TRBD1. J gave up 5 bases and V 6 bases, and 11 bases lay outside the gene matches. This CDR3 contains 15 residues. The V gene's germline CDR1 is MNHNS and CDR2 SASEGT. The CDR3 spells CASRSRSQGATEAFF. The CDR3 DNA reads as TGTGCCAGCAGATCCAGGAGCCAGGGGGCGACTGAAGCTTTCTTT.

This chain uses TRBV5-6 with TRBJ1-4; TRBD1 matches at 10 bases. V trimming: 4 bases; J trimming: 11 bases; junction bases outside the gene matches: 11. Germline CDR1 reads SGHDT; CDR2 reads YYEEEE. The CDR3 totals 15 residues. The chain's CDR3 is CASSATGTGEEKLFF. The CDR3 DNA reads TGTGCCAGCAGCGCAACCGGGACAGGGGAGGAGAAACTGTTTTTT.